At least ten counts were recorded for the clone carrying this TCR beta chain. The data were taken from a study of T cells in Graves' hyperthyroidism and ophthalmopathy. The germline V gene has CDR1 SGDLS and CDR2 YYNGEE. After removal of 3 bases from V and 13 bases from J, the junction contained 3 bases not matched to a gene. The CDR3 is 11 amino acids. Amplification targeted TCR beta CDR3 regions from RNA transcripts. HTBI primers drove first-round RT-PCR of the TCR CDR3. TCRdb fed the multiplex PCR reads into MiXCR, producing one record per CDR3 protein. Here the sample spans hundreds of thousands of distinct CDR3 sequences, 38% being singletons.

This chain links TRBV9 with TRBJ2-7; 11 bases match TRBD2. The source of this sequence is a young man with Graves' hyperthyroidism. The source material was blood. CDR3 in DNA: TGTGCCAGCAGCGAGGGACTAGCGGTATACTTC. It yields the protein CASSEGLAVYF.